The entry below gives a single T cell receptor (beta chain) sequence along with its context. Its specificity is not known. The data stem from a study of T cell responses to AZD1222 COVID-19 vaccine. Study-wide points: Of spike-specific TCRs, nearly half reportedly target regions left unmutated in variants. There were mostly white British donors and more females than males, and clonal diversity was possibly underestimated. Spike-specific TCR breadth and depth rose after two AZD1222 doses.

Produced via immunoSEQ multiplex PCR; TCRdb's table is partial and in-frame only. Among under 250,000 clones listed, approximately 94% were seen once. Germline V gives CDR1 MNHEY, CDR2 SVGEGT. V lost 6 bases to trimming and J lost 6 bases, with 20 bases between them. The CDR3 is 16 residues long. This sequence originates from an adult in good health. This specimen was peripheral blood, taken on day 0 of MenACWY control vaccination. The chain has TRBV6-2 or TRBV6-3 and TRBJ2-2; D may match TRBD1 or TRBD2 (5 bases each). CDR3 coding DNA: TGTGCCAGCAGCCCCTCCGGGACCCCTTCTCCCGGGGAGCTGTTTTTT. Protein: CASSPSGTPSPGELFF.